One sample yielded the 27 T cell receptor beta chains listed below, sequenced in a study of T-cell reconstitution after alpha-beta-depleted transplantation in children. During its preparation, the TCRbeta library received unique molecular identifiers. TCRdb reanalysed the PCR reads using MiXCR and keeps one entry per CDR3 protein. The sample consists of about 580,000 distinct CDR3 sequences, 20% to 30% of them appearing once. The specimen was PBMCs, collected before TCRalphabeta/CD19-depleted stem cell transplant. These receptors all come from a boy in the first two years of life with Wiskott-Aldrich syndrome, due to receive a stem cell transplant.

This clonotype was counted only a few times. V gene TRBV24-1 combines with J gene TRBJ1-2; no clear D. The V and J ends lost 4 bases and 1 base respectively, with 9 bases between them. Germline CDR1 reads KGHDR; CDR2 reads SFDVKD. CDR3 length equals 14 residues. The CDR3 is CATSEKAVNYGYTF. The CDR3 DNA follows: TGTGCCACCAGTGAAAAGGCAGTTAACTATGGCTACACCTTC.

The rearrangement links TRBV7-9 to TRBJ1-4; D is perhaps TRBD1 (5 bases). Germline V gene sequence: CDR1 SEHNR, CDR2 FQNEAQ (reference sequence). V lost 5 bases to trimming and J lost 0 bases, with 13 bases between them. CDR3 length equals 16 residues. This CDR3 reads CASSESGTATNEKLFF. DNA of the CDR3: TGTGCCAGCAGCGAATCCGGGACTGCAACTAATGAAAAACTGTTTTTT.

The chain links TRBV18 to TRBJ2-3; TRBD2 agrees at 10 bases. Trimming cost V 6 bases and J 4 bases; bases outside gene matches: 16. The CDR3 is 18 residues long. Germline CDR1 reads KGHSH; CDR2 reads LQKENI. The CDR3 bases are TGTGCCAGCTCCCGAGACAGGGAAGGACTAGCGGCACCAGATACGCAGTATTTT. Translated: CASSRDREGLAAPDTQYF.

The chain has TRBV10-3 and TRBJ2-7; a weak D match, TRBD2 (5 bases). The CDR3 runs to 14 residues. Germline lookup yields CDR1 ENHRY and CDR2 SYGVKD. Trimming removed 2 bases at V and 3 bases at J, with 11 bases between. The CDR3 DNA follows: TGTGCCATCAGTGAGCGGGGATGGGGCTACGAGCAGTACTTC. Translated, it gives CAISERGWGYEQYF.

The chain combines TRBV7-9 with TRBJ2-1; 7 positions match TRBD2. This CDR3 comprises 15 residues. The ends lost 3 bases at V and 4 bases at J; junction bases unmatched: 6. Germline CDR1 reads SEHNR; CDR2 reads FQNEAQ (reference sequence). In DNA form, the CDR3 reads TGTGCCAGCAGCTTTCGGGAGGAGATATACAATGAGCAGTTCTTC. It yields the protein CASSFREEIYNEQFF.

This clonotype was counted a few times. The chain has TRBV27 and TRBJ2-5, with 15 bases matching TRBD2. Unmatched junction bases numbered 13, after V lost 5 bases and J lost 6 bases. Germline CDR1 is MNHEY and CDR2 is SMNVEV (reference sequence). The CDR3 is 18 residues long. CDR3 sequence (DNA): TGTGCCAGCAGTCCCCTGGGACTAGCGGGAGGTTCTGCAAAGACCCAGTACTTC. Protein product: CASSPLGLAGGSAKTQYF.

This clonotype was detected only a few times. The chain joins TRBV20-1 to TRBJ2-7, with 11 bases identical to TRBD2. The CDR3 covers 15 residues. J was trimmed by 3 bases and V by 1 base; bases with no gene match: 5. CDR1 and CDR2 from the germline V gene are DFQATT and SNEGSKA (reference sequence). CDR3 region: CSARGGLAGYYEQYF. The CDR3 coding sequence is TGCAGTGCTAGAGGTGGACTAGCGGGTTACTACGAGCAGTACTTC.

This sequence joins TRBV20-1 and TRBJ2-5; 12 positions match TRBD2. Germline assignment: CDR1 DFQATT and CDR2 SNEGSKA (reference sequence). The CDR3 is 16 residues long. V gave up 4 bases and J gave up 5 bases; unmatched junction bases: 11. This CDR3 is CSATVASGRARETQYF. CDR3 coding DNA: TGCAGTGCTACCGTGGCTAGCGGGAGGGCCCGGGAGACCCAGTACTTC.

The V call is TRBV3-1, the J call TRBJ2-3; no firm D call. CDR3 length: 15 amino acids. Germline V gene sequence: CDR1 LGHDT, CDR2 YNNKEL (reference sequence). The V gene lost 1 base and the J gene lost 2 bases, with 10 bases spanning the gap. DNA for the CDR3: TGTGCCAGCAGCCAAGCATCCCGACCCACAGATACGCAGTATTTT. Translated, it gives CASSQASRPTDTQYF.

This clonotype was counted a single time. The V call is TRBV6-1, the J call TRBJ2-1; 7 nucleotides line up with TRBD1. This CDR3 is built from 15 residues. Germline V gene sequence: CDR1 MNHNS, CDR2 SASEGT. V lost 4 bases, J lost 2 bases, and 5 bases stayed unmatched. As DNA, the CDR3 is TGTGCCAGCAGTGGGATGGACAGGCCCTACAATGAGCAGTTCTTC. Its protein is CASSGMDRPYNEQFF.

The rearrangement joins TRBV20-1 to TRBJ2-2, with 7 bases that match TRBD2. V lost 3 bases and J lost 0; bases outside the gene matches: 4. CDR3 length: 15 residues. Per germline, CDR1 DFQATT and CDR2 SNEGSKA (reference sequence). The CDR3 nucleotides read TGCAGTGCTAGCTATGGGGGGGCGAACACCGGGGAGCTGTTTTTT. This codes for CSASYGGANTGELFF.

The V call is TRBV10-3, the J call TRBJ2-1, with TRBD2 matching 9 bases. This CDR3 has 15 amino acids. Germline CDR1 is ENHRY and CDR2 is SYGVKD. Trimming removed 11 bases from V and 4 bases from J; junction bases left unmatched: 12. CDR3 nucleotides: TGTGCCTCCACCGGTAGCGGGAGTGGGTACAATGAGCAGTTCTTC. Translation: CASTGSGSGYNEQFF.

This clonotype has just a few counts. V is TRBV20-1 and J is TRBJ2-1; TRBD2 agrees at 7 bases. The CDR3 covers 13 residues. The germline CDR1 and CDR2 sequences are DFQATT and SNEGSKA (reference sequence). The J segment lost 8 bases and the V segment lost 3 bases, leaving 7 bases of the junction unmatched. The CDR3 loop is CSASPSGWHEQFF. The CDR3, as DNA: TGCAGTGCTAGCCCTAGCGGCTGGCATGAGCAGTTCTTC.

J is TRBJ2-1 and V is TRBV27; 11 nucleotides match TRBD2. Trimming cost V 3 bases and J 7 bases; bases outside gene matches: 5. CDR1 MNHEY and CDR2 SMNVEV come from the germline V gene (reference sequence). The CDR3 loop spans 15 amino acids. The CDR3 region is CASSFSGRAVNEQFF. The CDR3 nucleotides read TGTGCCAGCAGTTTTAGCGGGAGGGCCGTTAATGAGCAGTTCTTC.

The sample holds a few counts of this clonotype. V is TRBV7-7 and J is TRBJ2-1; D perhaps matches TRBD2 (5 bases). Trimming took 5 bases from V and 1 from J, leaving 12 bases between them. From germline, CDR1 is SSHAT and CDR2 FNYEAQ (reference sequence). The CDR3 covers 15 residues. Written as DNA, the CDR3 is TGTGCCAGCAGCACGAAGCCGGGGTCCTACAATGAGCAGTTCTTC. This translates into CASSTKPGSYNEQFF.

This CDR3 reads CASSLDLPSKNNEQFF. The CDR3 DNA reads as TGTGCCAGCAGCTTAGATTTGCCTAGCAAAAACAATGAGCAGTTCTTC. V is TRBV11-2 and J is TRBJ2-1; D possibly corresponds to TRBD2 (5 bases). In germline, CDR1 is SGHAT, CDR2 FQNNGV. This CDR3 contains 16 residues. Trimming took 0 bases from V and 5 from J, leaving 14 bases between them.

This clonotype was seen only a few times. In this CDR3 the conserved last residue, phenylalanine or tryptophan, is missing, so a read error is likely. The DNA is left out, because the CDR3 cannot be placed on it with certainty; the CDR3 is given as TCRdb lists it. The chain recombines TRBV21-1 with TRBJ2-1. TRBV21-1 is a recognized pseudogene. The CDR3 has 8 amino acids, counting both end residues. CDR3 loop: CASSKGSG.

A few counts support this clonotype. The CDR3 protein is CASSPRSGREGRYEQFF. In nucleotides, the CDR3 is TGTGCCAGCAGCCCCCGCTCGGGGCGGGAGGGGAGGTATGAGCAGTTCTTC. The chain recombines TRBV7-9 with TRBJ2-1, with TRBD2 matching over 9 bases. V was pared by 5 bases and J by 8 bases, with 16 bases of the junction left unmatched. Germline CDR1 is SEHNR and CDR2 is FQNEAQ (reference sequence). The CDR3 sequence is 17 residues long. Complete variable domain (other parts from reference TRBV7-9 and TRBJ2-1): DTGVSQNPRHKITKRGQNVTFRCDPISEHNRLYWYRQTLGQGPEFLTYFQNEAQLEKSRLLSDRFSAERPKGSFSTLEIQRTEQGDSAMYLCASSPRSGREGRYEQFFGPGTRLTVL.

V gene TRBV9 combines with J gene TRBJ2-1; D is uncertain. The germline V gene has CDR1 SGDLS and CDR2 YYNGEE. V lost 5 bases and J lost 0, with 15 bases in between. The CDR3 has 16 residues. The DNA for the CDR3 is TGTGCCAGCAGTGCTAGAAGTCTCCCCTCCTACAATGAGCAGTTCTTC. Translating it yields CASSARSLPSYNEQFF.

The sample holds a few counts of this clonotype. The genes are TRBV5-4 and TRBJ2-1, with TRBD1 matching over 9 bases. In germline, CDR1 is SGHNT, CDR2 YYREEE (reference sequence). The V and J ends lost 5 bases and 9 bases, in that order; junction bases with no gene match: 3. The CDR3 consists of 12 residues. The DNA of the CDR3 is TGTGCCAGCAGACTGGACAGGGGTGAGCAGTTCTTC. It encodes CASRLDRGEQFF.

In this sample, this clonotype turned up many times. This chain joins TRBV5-1 and TRBJ2-3; 7 bases are a match to TRBD2. This CDR3 contains 15 residues. Germline CDR1 and CDR2: SGHRS and YFSETQ. The trim removed 0 bases at V and 3 bases at J, leaving 4 bases unmatched. This chain's CDR3 is CASSLGGRGTDTQYF. CDR3 nucleotide sequence: TGCGCCAGCAGCTTGGGCGGGAGAGGTACAGATACGCAGTATTTT. The full variable domain, in which reference TRBV5-1 and TRBJ2-3 provide the parts outside the CDR3, is KAGVTQTPRYLIKTRGQQVTLSCSPISGHRSVSWYQQTPGQGLQFLFEYFSETQRNKGNFPGRFSGRQFSNSRSEMNVSTLELGDSALYLCASSLGGRGTDTQYFGPGTRLTVL.

The sample holds a few counts of this clonotype. The V call is TRBV5-1, the J call TRBJ1-2; D is ambiguous. V was pared by 0 bases and J by 6 bases, with 15 bases between. The CDR3 is made up of 15 amino acids. Per germline, CDR1 SGHRS and CDR2 YFSETQ. CDR3 DNA: TGCGCCAGCAGCTTGGCCCCAGGACGCTTGGATGGCTACACCTTC. As protein: CASSLAPGRLDGYTF.

A few counts support this clonotype. The chain recombines TRBV5-1 with TRBJ2-3; D tentatively reads TRBD1 or TRBD2 (5 bases each). With 6 bases removed from V and 2 bases from J, the gap between germline ends came to 13 bases. This CDR3 is built from 14 residues. Per germline, CDR1 SGHRS and CDR2 YFSETQ. CDR3 sequence: CASKTRGTTDTQYF. As DNA, the CDR3 is TGCGCCAGCAAGACGAGGGGAACCACAGATACGCAGTATTTT.

The rearrangement links TRBV12-3 or TRBV12-4 to TRBJ1-2; 7 positions match TRBD1. CDR3 length: 14 amino acids. J gave up 6 bases and V 5 bases, and 9 bases lay outside the gene matches. The CDR3 sequence is CASSLYPGQDGYTF. In DNA form, the CDR3 reads TGTGCCAGCAGTCTCTACCCTGGACAGGATGGCTACACCTTC.

The V and J genes are TRBV5-1 and TRBJ2-5, with 7 positions matching TRBD1. Germline V CDR1 and CDR2: SGHRS, YFSETQ. V gave up 0 bases and J gave up 5 bases; unmatched junction bases: 19. The CDR3 consists of 19 residues. The CDR3 nucleotides read TGCGCCAGCAGCTTGGCCGGGACAGTCCGGTCCACGAAGGGGGAGACCCAGTACTTC. Translation: CASSLAGTVRSTKGETQYF.

This clonotype was recorded many times. The rearrangement links TRBV5-1 to TRBJ2-1; D gene unclear. V was clipped by 0 bases and J by 5 bases, with 12 bases between them. The CDR3 totals 15 residues. The V gene's germline CDR1 is SGHRS and CDR2 YFSETQ. The CDR3 here is CASSLGRLPHNEQFF. CDR3 nucleotides: TGCGCCAGCAGCTTGGGGCGGCTACCTCACAATGAGCAGTTCTTC.

The sample holds a few counts of this clonotype. The chain links TRBV12-3 or TRBV12-4 to TRBJ2-1; no firm D call. CDR3 length equals 15 residues. V was pared by 2 bases and J by 4 bases, with 12 bases between. The CDR3 loop reads CASSLRMGTYNEQFF. The CDR3 coding sequence is TGTGCCAGCAGTTTAAGGATGGGAACATACAATGAGCAGTTCTTC.